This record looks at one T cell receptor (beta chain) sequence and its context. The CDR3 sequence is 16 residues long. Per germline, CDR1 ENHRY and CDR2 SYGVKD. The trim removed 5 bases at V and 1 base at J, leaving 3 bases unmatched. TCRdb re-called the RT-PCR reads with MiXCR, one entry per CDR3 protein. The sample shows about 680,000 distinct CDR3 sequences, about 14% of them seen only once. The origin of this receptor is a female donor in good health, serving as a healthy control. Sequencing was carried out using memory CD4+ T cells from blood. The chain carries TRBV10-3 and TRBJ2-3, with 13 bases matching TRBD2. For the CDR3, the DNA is TGTGCCATCAGTCGGACTAGCGGGGGAGGCACAGATACGCAGTATTTT. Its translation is CAISRTSGGGTDTQYF.